These T cell receptor beta chains were read from a single sample in a study of blood T cell repertoires in COVID-19. Repertoires were generated with immunoSEQ multiplex PCR, while TCRdb's copy carries only in-frame clones and drops some. The sample holds about 74,000 clones; under 95% are singletons and the top ten take about 8.9%. Sequencing was done on a sample of peripheral blood. These receptors originate from a human donor in a cohort sampled during active COVID-19. Each CDR3 is given with its conserved first and last residue. Each record gives: V gene, CDR3 length, J gene, clone size, D gene, CDR3 protein, CDR3 DNA. D genes are given only for firm matches. A clone size is listed for some rows: how often the clone was seen (once, few, many), or a class if it is expanded.

>TRBV2|16|TRBJ2-1|.|TRBD2
CASSEEIAGGRNEQFF
TGTGCCAGCAGTGAAGAGATAGCGGGAGGGCGCAATGAGCAGTTCTTC
>TRBV27|16|TRBJ1-2|.|TRBD1
CASSNGQGATNYGYTF
TGTGCCAGCAGTAATGGACAGGGGGCCACTAACTATGGCTACACCTTC
>TRBV7-9|13|TRBJ2-1|.|.
CATHPDSLDEQFF
TGTGCCACGCACCCGGACTCCCTCGATGAGCAGTTCTTC
>TRBV18|17|TRBJ2-2|.|TRBD1
CASSPRDRGRDTGELFF
TGTGCCAGCTCACCCCGGGACAGGGGGCGAGACACCGGGGAGCTGTTTTTT
>TRBV30|17|TRBJ1-6|once|.
CAWNQDRGSLRNSPLHF
TGTGCCTGGAATCAGGACCGGGGGTCCCTAAGAAATTCACCCCTCCACTTT
>TRBV10-2|14|TRBJ2-7|.|TRBD1
CASSEFRGSYEQYF
TGCGCCAGCAGTGAGTTCAGGGGGTCCTACGAGCAGTACTTC
>TRBV5-6|15|TRBJ1-2|.|TRBD1
CASSLDRGVFYGYTF
TGTGCCAGCAGCTTGGACAGGGGCGTGTTTTATGGCTACACCTTC
>TRBV18|15|TRBJ2-3|.|.
CASSPRQGGTDTQYF
TGTGCCAGCTCACCCCGACAGGGAGGTACAGATACGCAGTATTTT
>TRBV7-8|18|TRBJ1-1|.|TRBD1
CASSLKPGQGMGNTEAFF
TGTGCCAGCAGCTTGAAGCCCGGACAGGGGATGGGGAACACTGAAGCTTTCTTT
>TRBV6-1|12|TRBJ2-7|.|.
CASSERSYEQYF
TGTGCCAGCAGTGAGAGATCCTACGAGCAGTACTTC
>TRBV5-4|16|TRBJ2-2|.|.
CASSLGPTPEAGELFF
TGTGCCAGCAGCCTCGGGCCCACCCCGGAGGCCGGGGAGCTGTTTTTT
>TRBV24-1|16|TRBJ2-3|.|TRBD2
CATSDPASGPTDTQYF
TGTGCCACCAGTGACCCAGCTAGCGGGCCCACAGATACGCAGTATTTT
>TRBV6-6|16|TRBJ1-1|once|.
CASSYSALRKNTEAFF
TGTGCCAGCAGTTACTCAGCCCTACGAAAGAACACTGAAGCTTTCTTT
>TRBV27|13|TRBJ1-2|once|.
CASWGVREYGYTF
TGTGCCAGTTGGGGGGTGCGCGAGTATGGCTACACCTTC
>TRBV6-1|15|TRBJ1-6|.|.
CASSEFSQDNSPLHF
TGTGCCAGCAGTGAATTTAGTCAAGATAATTCACCCCTCCACTTT
>TRBV7-9|14|TRBJ1-1|.|TRBD1
CASSTRQGNTEAFF
TGTGCCAGCAGCACCCGACAGGGTAACACTGAAGCTTTCTTT
>TRBV19|14|TRBJ1-1|.|.
CASAAASGGTEAFF
TGTGCCTCCGCCGCGGCCTCAGGAGGCACTGAAGCTTTCTTT
>TRBV2|13|TRBJ2-5|.|.
CASISRARETQYF
TGTGCCAGCATATCGAGGGCGCGTGAGACCCAGTACTTC
>TRBV6-2/TRBV6-3|15|TRBJ1-5|.|.
CASSFRVRGHQPQHF
TGTGCCAGCAGTTTCCGGGTCAGGGGCCATCAGCCCCAGCATTTT
>TRBV5-8|14|TRBJ1-2|.|.
CASSLDSKDYGYTF
TGTGCCAGCAGCTTGGACAGTAAGGACTATGGCTACACCTTC
>TRBV19|13|TRBJ1-1|.|.
CASSFTGSPEAFF
TGTGCCAGTAGTTTTACAGGGAGTCCTGAAGCTTTCTTT
>TRBV18|15|TRBJ1-1|.|.
CASSREQGRNTEAFF
TGTGCCAGCTCACGTGAACAGGGCCGGAACACTGAAGCTTTCTTT
>TRBV4-1|15|TRBJ1-6|.|.
CASSQGAFGSSPLHF
TGCGCCAGCAGCCAAGGGGCTTTTGGTAGTTCACCCCTCCACTTT
>TRBV27|16|TRBJ2-2|once|TRBD2
CASMMGGRSNTGELFF
TGTGCCAGCATGATGGGCGGGAGATCGAACACCGGGGAGCTGTTTTTT
>TRBV2|16|TRBJ2-5|.|TRBD2
CASSESEAGGPETQYF
TGTGCCAGCAGTGAAAGTGAGGCGGGAGGGCCGGAGACCCAGTACTTC
>TRBV4-1|16|TRBJ2-1|.|TRBD2
CASSQERLAGVDEQFF
TGCGCCAGCAGCCAAGAGAGACTAGCGGGAGTGGATGAGCAGTTCTTC
>TRBV27|15|TRBJ2-1|.|TRBD2
CASSLAGESYNEQFF
TGTGCCAGCAGTCTAGCGGGAGAGTCCTACAATGAGCAGTTCTTC
>TRBV27|16|TRBJ2-3|.|TRBD1
CASSSTGGRSRDTQYF
TGTGCCAGCAGTTCAACAGGGGGGAGGTCTAGGGATACGCAGTATTTT
>TRBV18|12|TRBJ2-4|.|TRBD1
CASSPPQGASYF
TGTGCCAGCTCACCACCGCAGGGGGCCTCGTACTTC
>TRBV27|17|TRBJ2-2|.|TRBD2
CASSTLGLAGETGELFF
TGTGCCAGCAGTACCCTCGGGTTAGCGGGTGAGACCGGGGAGCTGTTTTTT
>TRBV7-8|17|TRBJ2-2|.|TRBD2
CASSLVLAGAGTGELFF
TGTGCCAGCAGCTTAGTACTAGCGGGAGCAGGGACCGGGGAGCTGTTTTTT
>TRBV4-1|15|TRBJ2-3|.|.
CASSQEDGRADTQYF
TGCGCCAGCAGCCAAGAAGATGGCAGGGCAGATACGCAGTATTTT
>TRBV30|12|TRBJ1-1|.|TRBD1
CAWSVQGGMTFF
TGTGCCTGGAGTGTACAGGGGGGTATGACTTTCTTT
>TRBV12-5|14|TRBJ2-2|.|.
CASGSGSDTGELFF
TGTGCTAGTGGTTCCGGTTCCGACACCGGGGAGCTGTTTTTT
>TRBV13|15|TRBJ2-5|.|TRBD2
CASSLGLAGVETQYF
TGTGCCAGCAGCTTGGGACTAGCGGGAGTTGAGACCCAGTACTTC
>TRBV19|15|TRBJ2-2|few|.
CASSISSENTGELFF
TGTGCCAGTAGTATTAGTAGCGAAAACACCGGGGAGCTGTTTTTT
>TRBV2|17|TRBJ2-3|.|TRBD2
CASSQRGTRFSTDTQYF
TGTGCCAGCAGCCAAAGAGGGACTAGATTCAGTACAGATACGCAGTATTTT
>TRBV27|12|TRBJ2-1|.|TRBD2
CASSTGGNEQFF
TGTGCCAGCAGTACGGGGGGGAATGAGCAGTTCTTC
>TRBV7-9|14|TRBJ1-2|.|TRBD1
CASSLGTGHYGYTF
TGTGCCAGCAGCTTAGGGACAGGGCACTATGGCTACACCTTC
>TRBV6-5|14|TRBJ2-5|.|.
CASSYSYRQETQYF
TGTGCCAGCAGTTACTCTTATCGCCAAGAGACCCAGTACTTC
>TRBV5-8|18|TRBJ1-4|.|.
CASSLDGAARGANEKLFF
TGTGCCAGCAGCTTGGACGGCGCGGCCCGGGGTGCTAATGAAAAACTGTTTTTT
>TRBV7-2|17|TRBJ2-5|.|TRBD2
CASSLGLASGRQETQYF
TGTGCCAGCAGCTTAGGGCTAGCTAGCGGGAGGCAGGAGACCCAGTACTTC